This T cell receptor (beta chain) is from a study of blood T cell repertoires in COVID-19. V was pared by 6 bases and J by 2 bases, with 14 bases between. This CDR3 has 14 residues. CDR1 and CDR2 from the germline V gene are SGHKS and YYEKEE (reference sequence). Symptom resolution, clearance, or two negative PCRs marked the recovered donors of Cohort 3. In the authors' workflow: Estimates of nucleated cell counts were drawn from the amplification of reference gene primers. Clones were read by immunoSEQ multiplex PCR, and TCRdb kept only the in-frame ones, dropping some. The DNA gave D and trimming, while V, J and clone size come from that table. The sample consists of 450,000 to 600,000 clones, about 90% of them appearing once.

The receptor's source is a woman between 18 and 29 years old who had recovered from COVID-19. This chain connects TRBV5-5 to TRBJ1-1; TRBD1 is a possible D gene (5 bases). The sequenced material came from PBMCs or T cells enriched from blood (not recorded which). CDR3 coding DNA: TGTGCCAGCACCCCGGGAGGGGAAAACACTGAAGCTTTCTTT. Its translation is CASTPGGENTEAFF.